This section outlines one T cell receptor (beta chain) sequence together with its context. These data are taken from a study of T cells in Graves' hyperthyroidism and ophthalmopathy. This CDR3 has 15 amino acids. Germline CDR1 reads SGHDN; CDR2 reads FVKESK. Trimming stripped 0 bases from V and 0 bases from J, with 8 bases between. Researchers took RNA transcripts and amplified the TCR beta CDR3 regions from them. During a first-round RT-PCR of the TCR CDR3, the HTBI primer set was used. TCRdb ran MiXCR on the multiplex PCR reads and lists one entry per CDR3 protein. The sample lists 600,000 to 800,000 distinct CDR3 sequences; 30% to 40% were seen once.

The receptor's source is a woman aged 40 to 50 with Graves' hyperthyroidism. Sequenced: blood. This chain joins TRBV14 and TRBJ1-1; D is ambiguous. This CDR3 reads CASSQEEYMNTEAFF. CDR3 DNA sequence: TGTGCCAGCAGCCAAGAGGAATACATGAACACTGAAGCTTTCTTT.